The rows below give T cell receptor beta chains drawn from one sample of a study of blood T cell repertoires in COVID-19. This table comes from immunoSEQ multiplex PCR, and its TCRdb copy is limited to in-frame clones, with some not included. This repertoire shows fewer than 200,000 clones, 75% to 90% found once; its top ten account for roughly 8.2%. The specimen sequenced was peripheral blood. Receptors originate from a woman aged 60-70 years with acute or convalescent COVID-19. CDR3s include the opening cysteine and the closing phenylalanine or tryptophan. Fields, in order: CDR3 length, V gene, J gene, clone size, D gene, CDR3 DNA, CDR3 protein. A D gene is named only where the DNA matches it firmly. Size is stated for part of the rows, as once, few or many counts, or as a class when the clone is expanded.

>18|TRBV18|TRBJ2-3|-|TRBD2
TGTGCCAGCCGACCGCCCCTCGGCGGGAGGGTTCGCACAGATACGCAGTATTTT
CASRPPLGGRVRTDTQYF
>16|TRBV19|TRBJ2-1|-|TRBD2
TGTGCCAGTAGTCTTCTAGCGGGAGGCTTGTACAATGAGCAGTTCTTC
CASSLLAGGLYNEQFF
>14|TRBV7-9|TRBJ2-2|-|-
TGTGCCAGCAGCTTCGACAGCCGCACCGGGGAGCTGTTTTTT
CASSFDSRTGELFF
>16|TRBV19|TRBJ2-5|-|TRBD2
TGTGCCAGTAGTACCGGGGGACTAGCGGTGCAAGAGACCCAGTACTTC
CASSTGGLAVQETQYF
>12|TRBV30|TRBJ2-2|-|-
TGTGCCTGGAGTGCAGGTACCGGGGAGCTGTTTTTT
CAWSAGTGELFF
>16|TRBV19|TRBJ2-2|-|-
TGTGCCAGTACCCCGCGGATGAGGGCGGGAACCGGGGAGCTGTTTTTT
CASTPRMRAGTGELFF
>15|TRBV28|TRBJ1-1|-|-
TGTGCCAGCAGTTTAATATCAGGGGTTTTAACTGAAGCTTTCTTT
CASSLISGVLTEAFF
>19|TRBV15|TRBJ2-2|-|-
TGTGCCACCAGTACACGAGGGACTTCTAAAACCGCGAACACCGGGGAGCTGTTTTTT
CATSTRGTSKTANTGELFF
>12|TRBV2|TRBJ1-5|-|-
TGTGCCAGCAGTGCTAGAGATCAGCCCCAGCATTTT
CASSARDQPQHF
>13|TRBV11-2|TRBJ2-1|-|-
TGTGCCAGCAGCTTGCGGGCCCACAATGAGCAGTTCTTC
CASSLRAHNEQFF
>14|TRBV9|TRBJ2-3|-|TRBD2
TGTGCCAGCAGCGTAGTTGCGGGAGGGGATACGCAGTATTTT
CASSVVAGGDTQYF
>15|TRBV2|TRBJ1-6|-|TRBD1
TGTGCCAGCAGTGTTCAGGGACAGATTGATTCACCCCTCCACTTT
CASSVQGQIDSPLHF
>13|TRBV6-6|TRBJ1-4|-|-
TGTGCCAGCAGCAGGGGAAGGGATGAAAAACTGTTTTTT
CASSRGRDEKLFF
>14|TRBV3-1/TRBV3-2|TRBJ2-2|once|TRBD2
TGTGCCGCCGGCTTAGCGGGGTACACCGGGGAGCTGTTTTTT
CAAGLAGYTGELFF
>13|TRBV29-1|TRBJ1-1|-|-
TGCAGCGTGACAATAGGCTTCGGCACTGAAGCTTTCTTT
CSVTIGFGTEAFF
>17|TRBV7-9|TRBJ1-4|-|-
TGTGCCAGCAGCTCCCCCGCCCAGGGGCCAACTAATGAAAAACTGTTTTTT
CASSSPAQGPTNEKLFF
>15|TRBV18|TRBJ1-1|once|-
TGTGCCAGCTCACCAAAAGGACACCTGAACACTGAAGCTTTCTTT
CASSPKGHLNTEAFF
>13|TRBV2|TRBJ1-6|-|TRBD1
TGTGCCAGCAGGACAGGGGCCAATTCACCCCTCCACTTT
CASRTGANSPLHF
>17|TRBV14|TRBJ1-1|-|TRBD1
TGTGCCAGCAGCCAAGACCTCCTTCTGACAGGGATCACTGAAGCTTTCTTT
CASSQDLLLTGITEAFF
>15|TRBV19|TRBJ1-1|-|TRBD1
TGTGCCAGTAGTGGGGACAGGGGTATGAACACTGAAGCTTTCTTT
CASSGDRGMNTEAFF
>15|TRBV6-5|TRBJ2-1|few|-
TGTGCCAGCCGGCGGGGCTCTGACTCCTACAATGAGCAGTTCTTC
CASRRGSDSYNEQFF
>16|TRBV21-1|TRBJ1-5|-|-
TGTGCCAGCAGGTACACAGGGGGCGAACGCAATCAGCCCCAGCATTTT
CASRYTGGERNQPQHF